Here is one T cell receptor beta chain with its context. The antigen is undetermined. Trimming left V 2 bases short and J 4 bases short, with 8 bases between. The CDR3 contains 13 residues. Per the germline V gene, CDR1 is SNHLY and CDR2 is FYNNEI. Unique molecular identifiers were built into the TCR beta cDNA libraries. The source material, 1 to 10 million T cells, gave rise to roughly 500,000 cDNA molecules. TCRdb used MiXCR to reprocess the PCR reads, holding one entry per CDR3 protein. The sample has more than 500,000 distinct CDR3 sequences; around a third are singletons. This record belongs to a study of post-analysis software for immune sequencing data. Findings and limits, study-wide: By F measure, strong co-clustering occurred among samples prepared in the same batch. About five TRBV segments were more frequent in patients than controls; TRBV5-6, TRBV5-1 and TRBV20-1 belonged to this group.

The TCR sequence derives from a girl under 18 with multiple sclerosis. Sequenced material: blood. The V and J genes are TRBV2 and TRBJ1-1; D unclear. The DNA of the CDR3 is TGTGCCAGCAGTGAACTGGGGTCCACTGAAGCTTTCTTT. Translation: CASSELGSTEAFF.